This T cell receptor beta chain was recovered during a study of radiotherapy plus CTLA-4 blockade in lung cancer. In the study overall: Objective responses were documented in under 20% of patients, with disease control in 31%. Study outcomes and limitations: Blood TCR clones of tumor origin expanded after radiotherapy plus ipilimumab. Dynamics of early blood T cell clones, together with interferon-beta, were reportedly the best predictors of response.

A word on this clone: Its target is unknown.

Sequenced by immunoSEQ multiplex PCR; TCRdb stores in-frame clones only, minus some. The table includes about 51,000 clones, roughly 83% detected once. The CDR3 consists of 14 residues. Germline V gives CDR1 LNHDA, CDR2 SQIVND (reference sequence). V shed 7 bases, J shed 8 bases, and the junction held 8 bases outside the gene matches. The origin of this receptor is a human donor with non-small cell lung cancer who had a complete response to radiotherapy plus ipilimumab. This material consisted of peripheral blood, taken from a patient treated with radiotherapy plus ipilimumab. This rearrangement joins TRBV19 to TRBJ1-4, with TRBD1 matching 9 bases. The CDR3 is CASTLDRGGEKLFF. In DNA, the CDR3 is TGTGCCAGTACCTTGGACAGGGGAGGCGAAAAACTGTTTTTT.